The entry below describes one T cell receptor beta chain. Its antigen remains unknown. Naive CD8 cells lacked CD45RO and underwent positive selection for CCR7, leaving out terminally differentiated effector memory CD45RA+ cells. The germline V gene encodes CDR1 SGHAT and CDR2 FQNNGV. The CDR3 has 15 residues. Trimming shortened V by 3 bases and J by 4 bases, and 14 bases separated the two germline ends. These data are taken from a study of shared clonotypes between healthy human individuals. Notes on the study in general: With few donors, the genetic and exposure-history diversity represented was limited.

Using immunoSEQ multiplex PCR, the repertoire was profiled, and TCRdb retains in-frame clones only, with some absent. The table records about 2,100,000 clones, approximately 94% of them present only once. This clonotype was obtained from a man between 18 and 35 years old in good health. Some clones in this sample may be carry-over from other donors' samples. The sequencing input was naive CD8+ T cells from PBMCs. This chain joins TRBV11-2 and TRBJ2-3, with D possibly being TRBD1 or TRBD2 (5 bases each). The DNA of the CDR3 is TGTGCCAGCAGCTTCGTGGGGGAGAGGGCAGATACGCAGTATTTT. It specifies CASSFVGERADTQYF.